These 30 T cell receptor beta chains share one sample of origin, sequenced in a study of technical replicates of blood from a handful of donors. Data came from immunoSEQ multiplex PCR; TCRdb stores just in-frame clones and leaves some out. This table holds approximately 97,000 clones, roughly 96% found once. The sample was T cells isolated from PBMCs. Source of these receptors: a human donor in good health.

The CDR3 nucleotides read TGTGCCAGTAGTATAGTTCTAGCTCAGCCCCAGCATTTT. Residues: CASSIVLAQPQHF. This chain links TRBV19 with TRBJ1-5; D remains unclear. V was clipped by 1 base and J by 6 bases, with 7 bases between them. The germline V gene encodes CDR1 LNHDA and CDR2 SQIVND (reference sequence). The CDR3 contains 13 residues.

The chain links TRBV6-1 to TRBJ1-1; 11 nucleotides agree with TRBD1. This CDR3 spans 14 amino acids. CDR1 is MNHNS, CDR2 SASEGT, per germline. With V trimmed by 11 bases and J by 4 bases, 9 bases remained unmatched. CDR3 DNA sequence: TGTGCCTTACATACCGGGACAGGGGGCACTGAAGCTTTCTTT. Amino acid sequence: CALHTGTGGTEAFF.

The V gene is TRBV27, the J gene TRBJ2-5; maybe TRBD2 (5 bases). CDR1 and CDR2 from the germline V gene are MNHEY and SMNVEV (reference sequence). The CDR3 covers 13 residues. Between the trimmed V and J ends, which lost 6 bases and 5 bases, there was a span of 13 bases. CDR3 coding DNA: TGTGCCAGCAGCTGGGGAGTCGCGGAGACCCAGTACTTC. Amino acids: CASSWGVAETQYF.

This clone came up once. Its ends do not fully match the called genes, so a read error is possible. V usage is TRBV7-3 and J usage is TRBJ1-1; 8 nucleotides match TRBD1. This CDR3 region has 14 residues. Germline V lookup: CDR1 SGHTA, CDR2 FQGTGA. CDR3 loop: CASSRTGLKTEAFF. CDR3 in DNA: TGTGCCAGCAGCCGGACAGGGTTGAAGACTGAAGCTTTCTTT. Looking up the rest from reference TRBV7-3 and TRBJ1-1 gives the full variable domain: GAGVSQTPSNKVTEKGKYVELRCDPISGHTALYWYRQSLGQGPEFLIYFQGTGAADDSGLPNDRFFAVRPEGSVSTLKIQRTERGDSAVYLCASSRTGLKTEAFFGQGTRLTVV.

CDR3 DNA: TGCGCCAGCAGCTTGACAGGAGTCTCTGGAAACACCATATATTTT. As protein: CASSLTGVSGNTIYF. The rearrangement links TRBV5-1 to TRBJ1-3; D may be TRBD1 (5 bases). V lost 1 base and J lost 0, with 8 bases in between. Germline lookup yields CDR1 SGHRS and CDR2 YFSETQ. This CDR3 spans 15 amino acids. Looking up the rest from reference TRBV5-1 and TRBJ1-3 gives the full variable domain: KAGVTQTPRYLIKTRGQQVTLSCSPISGHRSVSWYQQTPGQGLQFLFEYFSETQRNKGNFPGRFSGRQFSNSRSEMNVSTLELGDSALYLCASSLTGVSGNTIYFGEGSWLTVV.

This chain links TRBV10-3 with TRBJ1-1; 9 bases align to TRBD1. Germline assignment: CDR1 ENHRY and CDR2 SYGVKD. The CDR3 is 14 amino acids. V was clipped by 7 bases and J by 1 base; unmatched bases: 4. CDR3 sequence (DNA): TGTGCCATCACCCAGGACAGGGGGAACACTGAAGCTTTCTTT. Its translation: CAITQDRGNTEAFF.

CDR3 sequence reads: CASRYRGKSSYNEQFF. CDR3 DNA: TGTGCCAGCAGATACAGGGGAAAAAGCTCCTACAATGAGCAGTTCTTC. V and J are TRBV28 and TRBJ2-1; 7 nucleotides agree with TRBD1. V lost 6 bases and J lost 0; bases outside the gene matches: 8. CDR3 size: 16 residues. Germline V gives CDR1 MDHEN, CDR2 SYDVKM.

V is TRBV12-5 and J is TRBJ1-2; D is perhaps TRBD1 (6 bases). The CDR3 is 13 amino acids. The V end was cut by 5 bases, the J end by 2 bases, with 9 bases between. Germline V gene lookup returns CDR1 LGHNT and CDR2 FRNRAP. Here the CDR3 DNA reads TGTGCTAGTGGTGACCAGGGGAACTATGGCTACACCTTC. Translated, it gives CASGDQGNYGYTF.

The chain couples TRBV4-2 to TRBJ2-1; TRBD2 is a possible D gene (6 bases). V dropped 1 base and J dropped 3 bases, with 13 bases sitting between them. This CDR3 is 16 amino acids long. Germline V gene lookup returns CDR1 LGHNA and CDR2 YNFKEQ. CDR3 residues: CASSQGGEVGYNEQFF. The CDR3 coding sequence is TGTGCCAGCAGCCAAGGTGGGGAGGTCGGCTACAATGAGCAGTTCTTC.

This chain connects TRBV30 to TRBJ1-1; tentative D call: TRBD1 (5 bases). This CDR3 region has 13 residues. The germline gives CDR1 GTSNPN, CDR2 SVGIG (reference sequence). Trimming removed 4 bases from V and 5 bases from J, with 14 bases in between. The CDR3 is CAWIGGVFTEAFF. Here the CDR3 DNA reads TGTGCCTGGATCGGGGGGGTTTTTACTGAAGCTTTCTTT.

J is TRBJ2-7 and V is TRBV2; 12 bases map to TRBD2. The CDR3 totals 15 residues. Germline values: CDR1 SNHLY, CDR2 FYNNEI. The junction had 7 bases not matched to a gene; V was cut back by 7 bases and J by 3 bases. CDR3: CASKVTSGSFYEQYF. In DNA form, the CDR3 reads TGTGCCAGCAAAGTGACTAGCGGGAGTTTCTACGAGCAGTACTTC.

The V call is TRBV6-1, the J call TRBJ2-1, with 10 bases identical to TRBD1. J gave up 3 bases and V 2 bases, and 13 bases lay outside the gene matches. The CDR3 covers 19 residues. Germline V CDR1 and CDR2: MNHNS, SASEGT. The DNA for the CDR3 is TGTGCCAGCAGTGAAAGGGGACAGGGGCGACTAGGGAGCTACAATGAGCAGTTCTTC. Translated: CASSERGQGRLGSYNEQFF.

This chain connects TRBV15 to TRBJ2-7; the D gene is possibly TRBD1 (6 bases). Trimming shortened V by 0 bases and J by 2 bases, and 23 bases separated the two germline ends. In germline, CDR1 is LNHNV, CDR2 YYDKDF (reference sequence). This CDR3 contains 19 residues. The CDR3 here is CATSRDPPLLTRGTYEQYF. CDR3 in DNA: TGTGCCACCAGCAGAGATCCCCCCCTTTTAACGAGGGGGACCTACGAGCAGTACTTC.

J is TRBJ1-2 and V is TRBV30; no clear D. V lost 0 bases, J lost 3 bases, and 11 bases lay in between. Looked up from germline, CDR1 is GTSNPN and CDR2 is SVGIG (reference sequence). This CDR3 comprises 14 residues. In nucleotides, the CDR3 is TGTGCCTGGAGTGTACCCCTGAACTACTATGGCTACACCTTC. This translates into CAWSVPLNYYGYTF. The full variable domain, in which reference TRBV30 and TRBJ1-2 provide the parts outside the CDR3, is SQTIHQWPATLVQPVGSPLSLECTVEGTSNPNLYWYRQAAGRGLQLLFYSVGIGQISSEVPQNLSASRPQDRQFILSSKKLLLSDSGFYLCAWSVPLNYYGYTFGSGTRLTVV.

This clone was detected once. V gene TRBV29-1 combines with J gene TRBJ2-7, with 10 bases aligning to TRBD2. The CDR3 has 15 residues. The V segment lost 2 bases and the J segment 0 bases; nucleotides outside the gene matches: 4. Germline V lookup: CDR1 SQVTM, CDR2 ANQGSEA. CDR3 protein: CSVESSSGSSYEQYF. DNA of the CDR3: TGCAGCGTTGAATCGTCTAGCGGGAGCTCCTACGAGCAGTACTTC.

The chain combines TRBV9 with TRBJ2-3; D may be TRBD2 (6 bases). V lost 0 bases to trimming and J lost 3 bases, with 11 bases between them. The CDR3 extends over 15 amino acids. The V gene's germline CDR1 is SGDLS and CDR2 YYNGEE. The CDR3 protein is CASSVEGLDTDTQYF. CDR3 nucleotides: TGTGCCAGCAGCGTAGAGGGACTGGATACAGATACGCAGTATTTT.

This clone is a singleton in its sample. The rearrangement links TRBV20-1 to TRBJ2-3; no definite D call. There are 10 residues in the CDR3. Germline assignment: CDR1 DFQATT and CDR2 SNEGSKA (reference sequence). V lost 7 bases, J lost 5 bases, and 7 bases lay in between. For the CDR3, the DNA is TGCAGTGTCCCGGGAGATACGCAGTATTTT. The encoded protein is CSVPGDTQYF.

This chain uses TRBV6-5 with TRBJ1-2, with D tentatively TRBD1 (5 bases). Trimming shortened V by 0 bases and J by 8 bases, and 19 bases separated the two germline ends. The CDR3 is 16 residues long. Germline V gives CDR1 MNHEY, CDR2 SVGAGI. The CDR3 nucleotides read TGTGCCAGCAGTTACTCGATTCTCGGGCGGGGGGACGGCTACACCTTC. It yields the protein CASSYSILGRGDGYTF.

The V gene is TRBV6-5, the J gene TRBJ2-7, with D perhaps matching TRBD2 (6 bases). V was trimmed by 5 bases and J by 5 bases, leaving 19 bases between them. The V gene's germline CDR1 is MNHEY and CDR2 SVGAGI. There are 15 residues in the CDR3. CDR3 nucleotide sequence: TGTGCCAGCAGTCCCAAGGGTCGGGAGTACGACGAGCAGTACTTC. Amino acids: CASSPKGREYDEQYF.

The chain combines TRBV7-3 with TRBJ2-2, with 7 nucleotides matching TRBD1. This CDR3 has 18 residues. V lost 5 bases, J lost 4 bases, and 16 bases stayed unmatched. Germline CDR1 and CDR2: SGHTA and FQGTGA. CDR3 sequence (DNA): TGTGCCAGCAGCACGACCGGGACAGCGTACCCTGCCACCGGGGAGCTGTTTTTT. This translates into CASSTTGTAYPATGELFF.

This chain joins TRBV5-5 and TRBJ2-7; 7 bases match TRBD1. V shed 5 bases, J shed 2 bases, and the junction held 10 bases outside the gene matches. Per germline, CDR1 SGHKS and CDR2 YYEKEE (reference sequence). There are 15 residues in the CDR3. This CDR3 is CASSLTRGKAYEQYF. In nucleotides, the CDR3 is TGTGCCAGCAGTTTGACCAGGGGGAAGGCCTACGAGCAGTACTTC.

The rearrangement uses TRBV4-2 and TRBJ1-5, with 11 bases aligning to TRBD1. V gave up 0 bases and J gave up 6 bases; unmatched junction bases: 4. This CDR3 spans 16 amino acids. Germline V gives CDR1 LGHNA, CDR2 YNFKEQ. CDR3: CASSQEDRGLGQPQHF. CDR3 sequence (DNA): TGTGCCAGCAGCCAAGAGGACAGGGGGCTTGGTCAGCCCCAGCATTTT.

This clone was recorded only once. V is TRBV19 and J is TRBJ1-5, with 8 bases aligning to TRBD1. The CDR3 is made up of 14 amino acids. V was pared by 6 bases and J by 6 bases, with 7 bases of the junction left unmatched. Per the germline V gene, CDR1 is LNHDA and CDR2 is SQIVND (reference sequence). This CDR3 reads CASSPDRVGQPQHF. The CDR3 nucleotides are TGTGCCAGTAGCCCGGACAGGGTCGGTCAGCCCCAGCATTTT.

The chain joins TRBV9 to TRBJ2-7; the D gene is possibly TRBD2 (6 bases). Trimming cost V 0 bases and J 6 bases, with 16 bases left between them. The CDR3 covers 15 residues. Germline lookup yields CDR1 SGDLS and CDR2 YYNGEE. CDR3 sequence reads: CASSVASVGAGEQYF. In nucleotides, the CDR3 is TGTGCCAGCAGCGTAGCTAGCGTAGGAGCCGGCGAGCAGTACTTC. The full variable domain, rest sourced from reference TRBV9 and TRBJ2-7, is DSGVTQTPKHLITATGQRVTLRCSPRSGDLSVYWYQQSLDQGLQFLIQYYNGEERAKGNILERFSAQQFPDLHSELNLSSLELGDSALYFCASSVASVGAGEQYFGPGTRLTVT.

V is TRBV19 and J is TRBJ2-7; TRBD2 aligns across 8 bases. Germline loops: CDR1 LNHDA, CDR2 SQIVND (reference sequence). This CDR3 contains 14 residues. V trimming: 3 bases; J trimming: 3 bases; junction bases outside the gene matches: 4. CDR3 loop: CASSIGRAFYEQYF. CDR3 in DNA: TGTGCCAGTAGTATCGGGAGGGCCTTCTACGAGCAGTACTTC.

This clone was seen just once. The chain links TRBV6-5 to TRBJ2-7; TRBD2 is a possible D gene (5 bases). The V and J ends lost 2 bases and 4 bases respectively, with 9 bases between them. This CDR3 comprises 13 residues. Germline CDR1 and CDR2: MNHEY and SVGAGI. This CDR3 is CASSYRDHYEQYF. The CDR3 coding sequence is TGTGCCAGCAGTTACCGGGATCATTACGAGCAGTACTTC.

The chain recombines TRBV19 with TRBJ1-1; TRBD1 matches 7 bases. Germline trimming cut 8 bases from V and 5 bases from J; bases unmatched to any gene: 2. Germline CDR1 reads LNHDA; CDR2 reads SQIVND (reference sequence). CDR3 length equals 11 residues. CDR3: CASRRGTEAFF. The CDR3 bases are TGTGCCAGTCGCAGGGGGACTGAAGCTTTCTTT.

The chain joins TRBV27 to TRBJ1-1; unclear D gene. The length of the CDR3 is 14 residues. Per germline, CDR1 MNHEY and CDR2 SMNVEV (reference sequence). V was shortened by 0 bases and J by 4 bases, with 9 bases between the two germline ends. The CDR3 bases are TGTGCCAGCAGTTTATCGCGGGCCGGCACTGAAGCTTTCTTT. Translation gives CASSLSRAGTEAFF.

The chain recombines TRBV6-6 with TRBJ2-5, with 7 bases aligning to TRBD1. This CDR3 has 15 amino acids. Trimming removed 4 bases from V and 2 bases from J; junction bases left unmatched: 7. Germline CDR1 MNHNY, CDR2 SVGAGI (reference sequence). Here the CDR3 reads CASSFYRGGQETQYF. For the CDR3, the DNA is TGTGCCAGCAGTTTCTACAGGGGCGGTCAAGAGACCCAGTACTTC.

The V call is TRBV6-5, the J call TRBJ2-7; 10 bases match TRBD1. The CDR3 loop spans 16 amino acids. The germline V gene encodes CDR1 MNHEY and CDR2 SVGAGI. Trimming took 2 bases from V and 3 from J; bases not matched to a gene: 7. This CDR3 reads CASSYASRTGGYEQYF. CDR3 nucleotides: TGTGCCAGCAGTTACGCAAGTAGGACAGGGGGCTACGAGCAGTACTTC.